This T cell receptor (beta chain) was captured in a study of PD-L1 blockade in urothelial cancer. Overall study findings and caveats: Stronger expansion of tumor-associated clones in blood at 3 weeks distinguished durable-benefit patients.

Time point defined: pretreatment peripheral blood. Each patient gave between 1 and 8 samples, pretreatment and on-treatment. Measured with immunoSEQ multiplex PCR; TCRdb has only the in-frame clones, and not every one. The sample includes about 85,000 clones, 85% to 90% of them seen just once. The CDR3 is 15 amino acids. Trimming removed 5 bases from V and 5 bases from J; junction bases left unmatched: 5. Germline V gives CDR1 SGHNT, CDR2 YENEEA. This clone came up a few times. The antigen remains undetermined. The V call is TRBV11-3, the J call TRBJ2-5; 13 nucleotides line up with TRBD2. The input for sequencing was PBMCs, taken around atezolizumab (anti-PD-L1) treatment. The sequence was obtained from a man in his fifties or sixties with urothelial cancer. The CDR3 is CASSPGLAGQETQYF. The CDR3, as DNA: TGTGCCAGCAGCCCGGGACTAGCGGGGCAGGAGACCCAGTACTTC.